These 28 T cell receptor beta chains were sequenced from one sample in a study of shared clonotypes between healthy human individuals. Generated by immunoSEQ multiplex PCR, the TCRdb table keeps only in-frame clones and is missing some. Among some 2 million clones listed, about 95% were seen once. Sequenced: naive CD4+ T cells sorted from blood. Subset given: CD45RA+ positively selected. Receptors originate from a man between 18 and 35 years old in good health.

The CDR3 DNA reads TGCGCCAGCAGCTTCGCAGGGCCTTCCTACGAGCAGTACTTC. As protein: CASSFAGPSYEQYF. The V gene is TRBV5-1, the J gene TRBJ2-7; a weak D match, TRBD1 (5 bases). V was trimmed by 2 bases and J by 1 base, leaving 10 bases between them. The CDR3 is 14 amino acids. The germline CDR1 and CDR2 sequences are SGHRS and YFSETQ. Drawing the rest from reference TRBV5-1 and TRBJ2-7, the complete variable domain is KAGVTQTPRYLIKTRGQQVTLSCSPISGHRSVSWYQQTPGQGLQFLFEYFSETQRNKGNFPGRFSGRQFSNSRSEMNVSTLELGDSALYLCASSFAGPSYEQYFGPGTRLTVT.

Comments on this clone: Additional DNA sequences in this sample encode the identical CDR3. The chain combines TRBV19 with TRBJ2-2; no clear D. The CDR3 has 15 residues. Trimming pared 1 base from V and 1 base from J, leaving 7 bases between. The germline CDR1 and CDR2 sequences are LNHDA and SQIVND (reference sequence). The CDR3 DNA reads as TGTGCCAGTAGTATAGGAGGATTGAACACCGGGGAGCTGTTTTTT. This gives the protein CASSIGGLNTGELFF.

The chain combines TRBV7-2 with TRBJ1-2, with D perhaps TRBD1 (6 bases). The CDR3 covers 13 residues. Between the trimmed V and J ends, which lost 5 bases and 7 bases, there was a span of 14 bases. CDR1 and CDR2 from the germline V gene are SGHTA and FQGNSA. CDR3 coding DNA: TGTGCCAGCAGCCCAAACAGGGCGGGTGGCTACACCTTC. Its protein is CASSPNRAGGYTF.

V and J are TRBV5-1 and TRBJ2-2; D not resolved. There are 15 residues in the CDR3. Germline V gene sequence: CDR1 SGHRS, CDR2 YFSETQ. Trimming left V 1 base short and J 0 bases short, with 7 bases between. The CDR3 region is CASSLSAANTGELFF. As DNA, the CDR3 is TGCGCCAGCAGCTTGTCTGCGGCGAACACCGGGGAGCTGTTTTTT.

On this clone: Distinct nucleotide sequences in the sample also encode this CDR3. This sequence joins TRBV6-5 and TRBJ2-1, with 7 bases identical to TRBD2. CDR1 MNHEY and CDR2 SVGAGI come from the germline V gene. J lost 0 bases, V lost 6 bases, and 2 bases had no gene match. The CDR3 length is 14 residues. CDR3 coding DNA: TGTGCCAGCAGACGGGGGGTCTCCTACAATGAGCAGTTCTTC. Its protein is CASRRGVSYNEQFF.

V and J are TRBV5-1 and TRBJ2-3; D uncertain. The CDR3 extends over 15 amino acids. The germline V and J ends were trimmed by 5 bases and 0 bases, with 13 bases remaining between them. The germline CDR1 and CDR2 sequences are SGHRS and YFSETQ. The CDR3 sequence: CASSYGPSSTDTQYF. The CDR3 coding sequence is TGCGCCAGCAGTTATGGACCCTCAAGCACAGATACGCAGTATTTT.

J is TRBJ1-2 and V is TRBV20-1; no clear D. Trimming cost V 6 bases and J 8 bases, with 10 bases left between them. Per germline, CDR1 DFQATT and CDR2 SNEGSKA (reference sequence). This CDR3 has 10 residues. As DNA, the CDR3 is TGCAGTGCCGAAAGAGGAGGCTACACCTTC. Translating it yields CSAERGGYTF.

This rearrangement joins TRBV6-6 to TRBJ2-3, with D perhaps TRBD2 (5 bases). The CDR3 covers 13 residues. The V end lost 10 bases, the J end lost 2 bases, and 13 bases lay between the germline ends. The germline V gene encodes CDR1 MNHNY and CDR2 SVGAGI (reference sequence). CDR3 sequence: CAIRADFTDTQYF. The CDR3 nucleotides are TGTGCCATTCGGGCGGACTTCACAGATACGCAGTATTTT.

The V gene is TRBV9, the J gene TRBJ2-7, with D perhaps matching TRBD1 (5 bases). The germline gives CDR1 SGDLS, CDR2 YYNGEE. V lost 0 bases, J lost 2 bases, and 12 bases lay in between. The CDR3 runs 15 residues. In DNA, the CDR3 is TGTGCCAGCAGCGTAGATGGGGCGAGTCCCTACGAGCAGTACTTC. Translation gives CASSVDGASPYEQYF.

This clone was detected only once. The same CDR3 is also encoded by other DNA sequences in this sample. The gene calls are TRBV6-1 and TRBJ1-5, with 11 bases fitting TRBD1. The ends lost 1 base at V and 5 bases at J; junction bases unmatched: 1. This CDR3 comprises 15 residues. Germline lookup yields CDR1 MNHNS and CDR2 SASEGT. As DNA, the CDR3 is TGTGCCAGCAGTGAAGGGGACAGGGGGGATCAGCCCCAGCATTTT. Its protein is CASSEGDRGDQPQHF.

The chain joins TRBV11-2 to TRBJ2-3; D call uncertain. Germline lookup yields CDR1 SGHAT and CDR2 FQNNGV. The CDR3 totals 15 residues. Trimming removed 4 bases at V and 2 bases at J, with 13 bases between. The CDR3 DNA reads as TGTGCCAGCAGCTCTAGAGAGGCAGTCACAGATACGCAGTATTTT. Translation gives CASSSREAVTDTQYF.

The chain carries TRBV5-6 and TRBJ2-3; 8 bases match TRBD2. The germline V gene encodes CDR1 SGHDT and CDR2 YYEEEE. The CDR3 contains 13 residues. Losses at the gene ends were 5 bases for V and 5 bases for J; bases not matched to a gene: 4. The CDR3 loop reads CASSRSGGDTQYF. CDR3 sequence (DNA): TGTGCCAGCAGTCGGAGCGGGGGAGATACGCAGTATTTT. Full variable domain (outside the CDR3, taken from reference TRBV5-6 and TRBJ2-3): DAGVTQSPTHLIKTRGQQVTLRCSPKSGHDTVSWYQQALGQGPQFIFQYYEEEERQRGNFPDRFSGHQFPNYSSELNVNALLLGDSALYLCASSRSGGDTQYFGPGTRLTVL.

The DNA of the CDR3 is TGTGCCAGCTCAGGGACTCAGAGGATCGCAGATACGCAGTATTTT. Translated, it gives CASSGTQRIADTQYF. This sequence joins TRBV18 and TRBJ2-3, with D tentatively TRBD2 (6 bases). The V gene lost 5 bases and the J gene lost 4 bases, with 16 bases spanning the gap. This CDR3 region has 15 residues. Germline V gives CDR1 KGHSH, CDR2 LQKENI.

Turning to this clone: Given a much more abundant clone one base away, this may be a read error. The rearrangement joins TRBV5-6 to TRBJ1-2; a weak D match, TRBD1 (5 bases). This CDR3 comprises 14 residues. The V gene lost 2 bases and the J gene lost 4 bases, with 12 bases spanning the gap. The germline V gene has CDR1 SGHDT and CDR2 YYEEEE. The chain's CDR3 is CASSLQDGIYGYTF. Written as DNA, the CDR3 is TGTGCCAGCAGCTTACAGGACGGCATCTATGGCTACACCTTC.

The chain links TRBV25-1 to TRBJ1-4, with D perhaps matching TRBD1 (5 bases). Germline V CDR1 and CDR2: MGHDK, SYGVNS. The length of the CDR3 is 14 residues. With 2 bases removed from V and 7 bases from J, the gap between germline ends came to 11 bases. CDR3 amino acids: CASSEGAGGEKLFF. The CDR3 DNA reads as TGTGCCAGCAGTGAAGGGGCTGGCGGTGAAAAACTGTTTTTT.

The rearrangement uses TRBV2 and TRBJ1-5; perhaps TRBD1 as D (6 bases). Germline V lookup: CDR1 SNHLY, CDR2 FYNNEI. CDR3 size: 14 residues. V was shortened by 6 bases and J by 0 bases, with 9 bases between the two germline ends. CDR3 region: CASRTDSSNQPQHF. The DNA for the CDR3 is TGTGCCAGCAGAACGGACAGTAGCAATCAGCCCCAGCATTTT.

This chain connects TRBV19 to TRBJ1-2; weak D call: TRBD1 (6 bases). Trimming pared 6 bases from V and 1 base from J, leaving 12 bases between. The CDR3 runs 14 residues. Germline CDR1 LNHDA, CDR2 SQIVND (reference sequence). In nucleotides, the CDR3 is TGTGCCAGTAGCCGGACAGACCTTAACTATGGCTACACCTTC. Its translation: CASSRTDLNYGYTF.

The chain carries TRBV19 and TRBJ2-7; D perhaps matches TRBD2 (5 bases). There are 14 residues in the CDR3. The germline V and J ends were trimmed by 4 bases and 0 bases, with 10 bases remaining between them. The germline V gene has CDR1 LNHDA and CDR2 SQIVND (reference sequence). CDR3 region: CASSNAGASYEQYF. The CDR3, as DNA: TGTGCCAGTAGTAACGCGGGTGCCTCCTACGAGCAGTACTTC.

As concerns this clone: Other DNA sequences within the sample encode an identical CDR3. V is TRBV2 and J is TRBJ1-5; the D gene is possibly TRBD1 (5 bases). The V end was cut by 3 bases, the J end by 0 bases, with 6 bases between. Per the germline V gene, CDR1 is SNHLY and CDR2 is FYNNEI. The CDR3 covers 14 residues. The CDR3 loop is CASSEGDSNQPQHF. In DNA, the CDR3 is TGTGCCAGCAGTGAGGGGGATAGCAATCAGCCCCAGCATTTT.

The genes are TRBV15 and TRBJ2-2; 10 bases are a match to TRBD2. CDR1 is LNHNV and CDR2 is YYDKDF in the germline V gene (reference sequence). The CDR3 totals 18 residues. The ends lost 0 bases at V and 6 bases at J; junction bases unmatched: 10. The CDR3 DNA reads as TGTGCCACCAGCAGAGAGATCCTGACTAGCGGGCGCGCCGGGGAGCTGTTTTTT. It is translated as CATSREILTSGRAGELFF.

The V call is TRBV5-3, the J call TRBJ2-7; 11 bases fit TRBD1. TRBV5-3 is treated as an ORF (open reading frame) with a function not yet certain. After removal of 4 bases from V and 4 bases from J, the junction contained 7 bases not matched to a gene. The CDR3 runs to 15 residues. In DNA, the CDR3 is TGTGCCAGAAGCCACGGACAGGGGGCCAGGTACGAGCAGTACTTC. This gives the protein CARSHGQGARYEQYF.

The V gene is TRBV6-1, the J gene TRBJ1-5; D is possibly TRBD1 (6 bases). The CDR3 has 14 amino acids. Trimming left V 7 bases short and J 4 bases short, with 14 bases between. The germline V gene has CDR1 MNHNS and CDR2 SASEGT. The CDR3 here is CASKVDRTNQPQHF. In DNA, the CDR3 is TGTGCCAGCAAGGTCGACAGGACGAATCAGCCCCAGCATTTT.

The chain links TRBV4-3 to TRBJ1-4; perhaps TRBD1 as D (5 bases). V was pared by 1 base and J by 0 bases, with 9 bases between. The length of the CDR3 is 16 residues. CDR1 LGHNA and CDR2 YSLEER come from the germline V gene. CDR3 coding DNA: TGCGCCAGCAGCCAAGCCGGGACCGCAACTAATGAAAAACTGTTTTTT. This gives the protein CASSQAGTATNEKLFF.

The V and J genes are TRBV7-8 and TRBJ2-6; weak D call: TRBD2 (5 bases). There are 15 residues in the CDR3. Germline CDR1 and CDR2: SGHVS and FQNEAQ. V was clipped by 2 bases and J by 1 base, with 6 bases between them. For the CDR3, the DNA is TGTGCCAGCAGCTTAACGGGATCTGGGGCCAACGTCCTGACTTTC. Translated: CASSLTGSGANVLTF.

The chain carries TRBV6-1 and TRBJ2-7; D not certain. The CDR3 has 11 amino acids. V was pared by 7 bases and J by 4 bases, with 8 bases between. Germline-derived CDR1 and CDR2 are MNHNS and SASEGT. The CDR3: CASTEFYEQYF. The CDR3 DNA is TGTGCCAGCACCGAATTTTACGAGCAGTACTTC.

The genes are TRBV28 and TRBJ1-5; TRBD1 might be the D (6 bases). The CDR3 is 17 amino acids. Trimming stripped 3 bases from V and 1 base from J, with 16 bases between. Germline CDR1 reads MDHEN; CDR2 reads SYDVKM. The CDR3 loop is CASSFLGGGQSNQPQHF. CDR3 bases: TGTGCCAGCAGTTTCCTTGGAGGGGGACAAAGCAATCAGCCCCAGCATTTT.

On this clone: This specimen includes other DNA sequences encoding the same CDR3. CDR3 sequence: CASSVRDEQYF. The CDR3 DNA reads as TGTGCCAGCAGTGTCCGTGACGAGCAGTACTTC. The rearrangement links TRBV2 to TRBJ2-7; D gene uncertain. The CDR3 length is 11 residues. Germline V lookup: CDR1 SNHLY, CDR2 FYNNEI. Trimming removed 4 bases at V and 5 bases at J, with 6 bases between.

The count of this clone is one. This chain connects TRBV28 to TRBJ2-5; 10 bases fit TRBD2. Germline trimming cut 1 base from V and 4 bases from J; bases unmatched to any gene: 6. Germline CDR1 and CDR2: MDHEN and SYDVKM. The CDR3 covers 16 residues. CDR3 in amino acids: CASSLLASGGVETQYF. CDR3 in DNA: TGTGCCAGCAGTTTATTGGCTAGCGGGGGTGTAGAGACCCAGTACTTC.